The 23 T cell receptor beta chains listed next were all sequenced from one sample in a study of blood T cells in healthy people across ages. PCR was performed a second time for about 7 to 11 cycles using a sample-barcoded 5' primer and a J-beta primer mix. TCRdb reprocessed the 5' RACE reads with MiXCR, giving one entry per CDR3 protein. Of about 780,000 distinct CDR3 sequences listed, 46% were seen once; the top ten hold 15% to 20%. Sequenced: blood. All receptors come from a man at least 80 years old in good health.

The chain carries TRBV7-2 and TRBJ2-1; unclear D gene. The germline V gene has CDR1 SGHTA and CDR2 FQGNSA. The CDR3 covers 11 residues. V was pared by 5 bases and J by 10 bases, with 9 bases between. CDR3 protein: CASSRDVEQFF. Here the CDR3 DNA reads TGTGCCAGCAGCCGCGACGTCGAGCAGTTCTTC. The entire variable domain, with the rest obtained from reference TRBV7-2 and TRBJ2-1, is as follows: GAGVSQSPSNKVTEKGKDVELRCDPISGHTALYWYRQSLGQGLEFLIYFQGNSAPDKSGLPSDRFSAERTGGSVSTLTIQRTQQEDSAVYLCASSRDVEQFFGPGTRLTVL.

The rearrangement joins TRBV25-1 to TRBJ2-5, with 13 bases identical to TRBD2. CDR3 length: 16 amino acids. Germline trimming cut 1 base from V and 7 bases from J; bases unmatched to any gene: 6. CDR1 and CDR2 (germline): MGHDK, SYGVNS. The CDR3 protein is CASSESGTSGMWTQYF. CDR3 in DNA: TGTGCCAGCAGTGAATCAGGGACTAGCGGGATGTGGACCCAGTACTTC.

As concerns this clonotype: A junction end diverges from the germline sequence, so it may reflect a read error. The chain links TRBV5-1 to TRBJ1-2; no firm D call. CDR1 SGHRS and CDR2 YFSETQ come from the germline V gene. This CDR3 comprises 15 residues. The CDR3 loop reads CASSLEIGKHYSYTF. CDR3 nucleotides: TGCGCCAGCAGCTTGGAAATCGGGAAGCACTATAGCTACACCTTC. The variable domain in full, completed from reference TRBV5-1 and TRBJ1-2, reads KAGVTQTPRYLIKTRGQQVTLSCSPISGHRSVSWYQQTPGQGLQFLFEYFSETQRNKGNFPGRFSGRQFSNSRSEMNVSTLELGDSALYLCASSLEIGKHYSYTFGSGTRLTVV.

The chain uses TRBV5-1 and TRBJ2-5; the match to TRBD2 covers 7 bases. This CDR3 is built from 15 residues. Germline V CDR1 and CDR2: SGHRS, YFSETQ. J lost 4 bases, V lost 1 base, and 7 bases had no gene match. Here the CDR3 DNA reads TGCGCCAGCAGCTTGAATGACGGGAGGCGAGAGACCCAGTACTTC. Amino acids: CASSLNDGRRETQYF.

This chain uses TRBV2 with TRBJ2-3, with 7 bases lining up with TRBD1. V gave up 1 base and J gave up 6 bases; unmatched junction bases: 4. This CDR3 region has 14 residues. Germline CDR1 reads SNHLY; CDR2 reads FYNNEI. The CDR3 protein is CASSEGQGWDTQYF. CDR3 nucleotide sequence: TGTGCCAGCAGTGAAGGACAGGGTTGGGATACGCAGTATTTT. Combining the CDR3 with reference TRBV2 and TRBJ2-3 gives the whole variable domain EPEVTQTPSHQVTQMGQEVILRCVPISNHLYFYWYRQILGQKVEFLVSFYNNEISEKSEIFDDQFSVERPDGSNFTLKIRSTKLEDSAMYFCASSEGQGWDTQYFGPGTRLTVL.

The chain combines TRBV6-2 or TRBV6-3 with TRBJ2-1, with TRBD1 matching 9 bases. After removal of 6 bases from V and 15 bases from J, the junction contained 9 bases not matched to a gene. The CDR3 covers 12 residues. Germline CDR1 and CDR2: MNHEY and SVGEGT. The DNA of the CDR3 is TGTGCCAGCAGCAGGACAGGGGTCCCCTGGTTCTTC. This sequence encodes CASSRTGVPWFF.

This chain joins TRBV14 and TRBJ2-7, with 7 bases aligning to TRBD1. Near its end, the DNA agrees better with TRBJ2-5, so the J call may be wrong. Germline V gene sequence: CDR1 SGHDN, CDR2 FVKESK. The CDR3 is 17 amino acids. The CDR3 protein is CASSQRDSPMGAETQYF. The DNA of the CDR3 is TGTGCCAGCAGCCAAAGGGACAGTCCGATGGGGGCGGAGACCCAGTACTTC.

In this sample, this clonotype turned up a few times. The chain combines TRBV12-3 or TRBV12-4 with TRBJ2-7; D possibly corresponds to TRBD1 (5 bases). The V gene lost 2 bases and the J gene lost 0 bases, with 11 bases spanning the gap. The CDR3 is 15 amino acids. CDR3 nucleotide sequence: TGTGCCAGCAGTTTAAAAGACAGCCCCTCCTACGAGCAGTACTTC. Residues: CASSLKDSPSYEQYF.

The chain combines TRBV28 with TRBJ2-4; D remains unclear. The DNA matches TRBJ2-7 better at its end, which makes the J call doubtful. Germline values: CDR1 MDHEN, CDR2 SYDVKM. CDR3 length: 12 residues. The CDR3 sequence: CASTGQIYEQYF. DNA for the CDR3: TGTGCCAGTACCGGGCAGATTTACGAGCAGTACTTC.

This sequence joins TRBV29-1 and TRBJ1-1; D is ambiguous. Trimming took 6 bases from V and 8 from J, leaving 13 bases between them. This CDR3 spans 11 amino acids. Per the germline V gene, CDR1 is SQVTM and CDR2 is ANQGSEA. DNA of the CDR3: TGCAGCGTGTTCCTGCCATCCGAAGCTTTCTTT. Translation: CSVFLPSEAFF.

Only a few counts were recorded for this clonotype. The rearrangement uses TRBV5-1 and TRBJ2-3, with D maybe TRBD2 (6 bases). V dropped 0 bases and J dropped 1 base, with 12 bases sitting between them. The CDR3 sequence is 16 residues long. The germline V gene encodes CDR1 SGHRS and CDR2 YFSETQ. This chain's CDR3 is CASSLVPGEGTDTQYF. In DNA form, the CDR3 reads TGCGCCAGCAGCTTGGTCCCGGGGGAGGGCACAGATACGCAGTATTTT. The variable domain in full, completed from reference TRBV5-1 and TRBJ2-3, reads KAGVTQTPRYLIKTRGQQVTLSCSPISGHRSVSWYQQTPGQGLQFLFEYFSETQRNKGNFPGRFSGRQFSNSRSEMNVSTLELGDSALYLCASSLVPGEGTDTQYFGPGTRLTVL.

This clonotype came up a few times. This sequence joins TRBV12-3 or TRBV12-4 and TRBJ2-7; TRBD1 might be the D (6 bases). V lost 6 bases to trimming and J lost 9 bases, with 15 bases between them. The CDR3 spans 12 residues. CDR3 loop: CASRTTGLGQYF. The CDR3 DNA reads TGTGCCAGCAGGACGACAGGTCTTGGGCAGTACTTC.

This sequence joins TRBV9 and TRBJ2-1; D perhaps matches TRBD1 (5 bases). Germline values: CDR1 SGDLS, CDR2 YYNGEE. Trimming removed 4 bases at V and 0 bases at J, with 14 bases between. There are 16 residues in the CDR3. The CDR3 nucleotides are TGTGCCAGCAGCTCCCAGGGTAACCCCTCCTACAATGAGCAGTTCTTC. It specifies CASSSQGNPSYNEQFF.

The V gene is TRBV7-8, the J gene TRBJ2-1, with TRBD2 matching 13 bases. Germline CDR1 reads SGHVS; CDR2 reads FQNEAQ. This CDR3 contains 15 residues. Trimming at V came to 2 bases and at J to 9 bases, leaving 4 bases not matched to a gene. The CDR3 region is CASSLRTSGSCEQFF. In nucleotides, the CDR3 is TGTGCCAGCAGCTTAAGGACTAGCGGGAGTTGTGAGCAGTTCTTC. The full variable domain, in which reference TRBV7-8 and TRBJ2-1 provide the parts outside the CDR3, is GAGVSQSPRYKVAKRGQDVALRCDPISGHVSLFWYQQALGQGPEFLTYFQNEAQLDKSGLPSDRFFAERPEGSVSTLKIQRTQQEDSAVYLCASSLRTSGSCEQFFGPGTRLTVL.

This clonotype was seen more than once but under ten times. J is TRBJ1-1 and V is TRBV29-1; unclear D gene. The V gene lost 4 bases and the J gene lost 1 base, with 13 bases spanning the gap. CDR3 length: 14 residues. Germline CDR1 reads SQVTM; CDR2 reads ANQGSEA. CDR3 amino acids: CSVVFGRKNTEAFF. The CDR3 DNA follows: TGCAGCGTTGTTTTTGGCAGAAAGAACACTGAAGCTTTCTTT.

V usage is TRBV12-3 or TRBV12-4 and J usage is TRBJ2-7, with 8 bases matching TRBD1. Trimming at V came to 6 bases and at J to 0 bases, leaving 7 bases not matched to a gene. There are 15 residues in the CDR3. CDR3 sequence: CASSPAGQGSYEQYF. As DNA, the CDR3 is TGTGCCAGCAGCCCCGCCGGACAGGGCTCCTACGAGCAGTACTTC.

In its sample, this clonotype was seen many times. This chain connects TRBV7-9 to TRBJ2-5, with TRBD2 identical over 9 bases. Germline V gene sequence: CDR1 SEHNR, CDR2 FQNEAQ (reference sequence). V was clipped by 1 base and J by 5 bases; unmatched bases: 5. The CDR3 extends over 15 amino acids. CDR3 residues: CASSLVAGDSETQYF. The CDR3 nucleotides read TGTGCCAGCAGCTTAGTAGCGGGAGATTCTGAGACCCAGTACTTC.

The V gene is TRBV27, the J gene TRBJ2-1, with 9 bases lining up with TRBD1. The length of the CDR3 is 15 residues. J was trimmed by 8 bases and V by 6 bases; bases with no gene match: 11. Germline V lookup: CDR1 MNHEY, CDR2 SMNVEV (reference sequence). This chain's CDR3 is CASRPGTGMIDEQFF. CDR3 in DNA: TGTGCCAGCAGACCCGGGACAGGGATGATAGATGAGCAGTTCTTC.

This clonotype was observed a few times. The gene calls are TRBV28 and TRBJ2-7; tentative D call: TRBD2 (6 bases). This CDR3 comprises 15 residues. Trimming removed 1 base at V and 1 base at J, with 11 bases between. Germline lookup yields CDR1 MDHEN and CDR2 SYDVKM. CDR3 amino acids: CASSLSGGDSYEQYF. The CDR3 region has the DNA TGTGCCAGCAGTTTATCTGGAGGGGATTCCTACGAGCAGTACTTC. The full variable domain, completed using reference TRBV28 and TRBJ2-7, is DVKVTQSSRYLVKRTGEKVFLECVQDMDHENMFWYRQDPGLGLRLIYFSYDVKMKEKGDIPEGYSVSREKKERFSLILESASTNQTSMYLCASSLSGGDSYEQYFGPGTRLTVT.

This clonotype has at least ten counts. J is TRBJ2-5 and V is TRBV3-1, with TRBD2 matching 7 bases. CDR3 length equals 14 residues. Germline V lookup: CDR1 LGHDT, CDR2 YNNKEL (reference sequence). V was clipped by 7 bases and J by 3 bases; unmatched bases: 8. The CDR3 is CASTPRGGEETQYF. In DNA, the CDR3 is TGTGCCAGCACCCCAAGGGGAGGGGAAGAGACCCAGTACTTC.

The chain links TRBV19 to TRBJ1-5, with 7 bases identical to TRBD1. V was clipped by 3 bases and J by 4 bases; unmatched bases: 6. The CDR3 contains 15 residues. Germline V gives CDR1 LNHDA, CDR2 SQIVND (reference sequence). Here the CDR3 reads CASSIWRGQNQPQHF. The CDR3 DNA reads TGTGCCAGTAGTATTTGGAGGGGGCAAAATCAGCCCCAGCATTTT.

This clonotype was seen just once. This rearrangement joins TRBV6-5 to TRBJ2-1; 8 bases are shared with TRBD2. The CDR3 covers 14 residues. Per the germline V gene, CDR1 is MNHEY and CDR2 is SVGAGI. J lost 7 bases, V lost 5 bases, and 7 bases had no gene match. The chain's CDR3 is CASSTRGGLNEQFF. CDR3 nucleotide sequence: TGTGCCAGCAGTACCCGGGGGGGTCTGAATGAGCAGTTCTTC.

The rearrangement joins TRBV20-1 to TRBJ2-3; TRBD1 is a possible D gene (5 bases). Trimming left V 5 bases short and J 1 base short, with 7 bases between. CDR3 length: 12 amino acids. Germline V CDR1 and CDR2: DFQATT, SNEGSKA (reference sequence). The chain's CDR3 is CSAHRRTDTQYF. The DNA for the CDR3 is TGCAGTGCTCACAGGCGCACAGATACGCAGTATTTT.